This T cell receptor beta chain was observed in a study of T cells after yellow fever vaccination. This clonotype was seen at least ten times. The CDR3 covers 17 residues. Germline V CDR1 and CDR2: SGHRS, YFSETQ. V was trimmed by 4 bases and J by 0 bases, leaving 19 bases between them. TCRdb used MiXCR to reprocess the 5' RACE reads, holding one entry per CDR3 protein. The sample shows under 200,000 distinct CDR3 sequences, more than 5.5% of them seen only once. The input for sequencing was CD4+ T cells sorted from PBMCs, taken about 5 days after the first yellow fever vaccination. The chain is built from TRBV5-1 and TRBJ2-5; tentatively, D is TRBD1 (6 bases). This receptor was obtained from a man between 18 and 29 years old who received the YFV17D yellow fever vaccine. CDR3 DNA: TGCGCCAGCAGCCCAAACCTGTTCGACAGGTACCAAGAGACCCAGTACTTC. As protein: CASSPNLFDRYQETQYF.